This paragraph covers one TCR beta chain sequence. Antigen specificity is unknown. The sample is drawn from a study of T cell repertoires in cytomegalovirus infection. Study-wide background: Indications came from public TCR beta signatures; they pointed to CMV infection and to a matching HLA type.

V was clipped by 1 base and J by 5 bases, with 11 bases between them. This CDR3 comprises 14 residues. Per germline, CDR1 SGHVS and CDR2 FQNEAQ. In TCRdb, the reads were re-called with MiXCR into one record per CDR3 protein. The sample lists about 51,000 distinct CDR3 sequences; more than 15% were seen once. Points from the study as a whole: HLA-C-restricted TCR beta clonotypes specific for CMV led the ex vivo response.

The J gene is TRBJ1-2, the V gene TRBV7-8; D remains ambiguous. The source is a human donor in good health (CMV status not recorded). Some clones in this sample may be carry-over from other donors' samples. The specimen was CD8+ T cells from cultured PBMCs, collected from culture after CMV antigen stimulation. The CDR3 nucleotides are TGTGCCAGCAGCTTAGTGGGCGGAGGGTATGGCTACACCTTC. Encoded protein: CASSLVGGGYGYTF.